This TCR beta chain was profiled in a study of T cell clones after liver transplantation. Using immunoSEQ multiplex PCR, the repertoire was profiled, and TCRdb retains in-frame clones only, with some absent. This table has under 85,000 clones, over 70% appearing once. Germline assignment: CDR1 SGHTA and CDR2 FQGTGA. V gave up 4 bases and J gave up 1 base, with 10 bases separating them. CDR3 length: 15 residues. This clone was seen at least ten times. This receptor was taken from a human patient who received a liver transplant. Some of the T cells might come from the graft donor. Sequencing was performed on CD4+ T cells from blood, taken 12 months after liver transplant. The chain joins TRBV7-3 to TRBJ2-2; D gene ambiguous. Here the CDR3 DNA reads TGTGCCAGCAGCTCCCTACCGGGGAACACCGGGGAGCTGTTTTTT. Translating it yields CASSSLPGNTGELFF.